These 10 T cell receptor beta chains were sequenced from one sample in a study of blood T cell repertoires in COVID-19. The assay was immunoSEQ multiplex PCR, and TCRdb's table has in-frame clones only and misses some. The sample gives roughly 32,000 clones, about nine tenths of which show up once; about 14% is in the top ten. Sequencing used peripheral blood. The receptors derive from a man in his 60s with active COVID-19.

The rearrangement links TRBV10-3 to TRBJ1-3; D possibly corresponds to TRBD1 (5 bases). From germline, CDR1 is ENHRY and CDR2 SYGVKD. The V end was cut by 8 bases, the J end by 0 bases, with 8 bases between. The CDR3 extends over 13 amino acids. DNA of the CDR3: TGTGCCATCCGGGGGGGCTCTGGAAACACCATATATTTT. It is translated as CAIRGGSGNTIYF.

The chain is built from TRBV6-5 and TRBJ2-5, with D maybe TRBD2 (6 bases). CDR3 length equals 15 residues. The V gene lost 4 bases and the J gene lost 2 bases, with 14 bases spanning the gap. Germline loops: CDR1 MNHEY, CDR2 SVGAGI. CDR3 loop: CASSFLGGRQETQYF. Written as DNA, the CDR3 is TGTGCCAGCAGTTTTCTGGGGGGTAGACAAGAGACCCAGTACTTC.

The chain links TRBV19 to TRBJ2-3; no clear D gene. V was pared by 7 bases and J by 2 bases, with 19 bases between. CDR3 length: 16 amino acids. CDR1 is LNHDA and CDR2 is SQIVND in the germline V gene (reference sequence). This CDR3 is CASTAPGRKYTDTQYF. In nucleotides, the CDR3 is TGTGCCAGTACCGCCCCTGGGCGTAAATACACAGATACGCAGTATTTT.

The chain joins TRBV2 to TRBJ2-1; a weak D match, TRBD2 (6 bases). V was cut by 6 bases and J by 8 bases, with 26 bases left in between. The CDR3 has 17 amino acids. Per the germline V gene, CDR1 is SNHLY and CDR2 is FYNNEI. CDR3 sequence: CASRRGAGRTRGDEQFF. The CDR3 bases are TGTGCCAGCAGACGTGGGGCGGGGAGAACCCGTGGCGATGAGCAGTTCTTC.

This chain joins TRBV4-3 and TRBJ1-6; D perhaps matches TRBD1 (5 bases). The germline V gene encodes CDR1 LGHNA and CDR2 YSLEER. The CDR3 length is 15 residues. With 3 bases removed from V and 10 bases from J, the gap between germline ends came to 16 bases. CDR3 nucleotide sequence: TGCGCCAGCAGCCAGACATATACCCCAGGGTCACCCCTCCACTTT. Encoded protein: CASSQTYTPGSPLHF.

A single count supports this clone. CDR3 bases: TGTGCCAGCAGTGAAGCGGTAGCGTACGAGCAGTACTTC. It translates to CASSEAVAYEQYF. V is TRBV2 and J is TRBJ2-7; tentative D call: TRBD2 (5 bases). CDR3 length equals 13 residues. Germline V lookup: CDR1 SNHLY, CDR2 FYNNEI. The germline V and J ends were trimmed by 0 bases and 4 bases, with 7 bases remaining between them.

J is TRBJ1-1 and V is TRBV24-1; 8 bases are shared with TRBD1. Per the germline V gene, CDR1 is KGHDR and CDR2 is SFDVKD. V was pared by 2 bases and J by 2 bases, with 6 bases of the junction left unmatched. This CDR3 has 16 residues. Here the CDR3 DNA reads TGTGCCACCAGTGATTCCCGGGACAGGCCAAACACTGAAGCTTTCTTT. It codes for CATSDSRDRPNTEAFF.

The gene calls are TRBV6-6 and TRBJ1-4; D unresolved. This CDR3 has 15 residues. The ends were cut back, 5 bases at V and 0 bases at J, with 10 bases in the middle. Germline lookup yields CDR1 MNHNY and CDR2 SVGAGI (reference sequence). The CDR3 loop is CASSRGPPTNEKLFF. The CDR3 nucleotides are TGTGCCAGCAGTCGTGGGCCTCCAACTAATGAAAAACTGTTTTTT.

V usage is TRBV2 and J usage is TRBJ2-7, with 8 nucleotides matching TRBD1. The V gene end was trimmed by 6 bases and the J gene end by 5 bases; junction bases not matched to a gene: 9. This CDR3 has 14 amino acids. CDR1 is SNHLY, CDR2 FYNNEI, per germline. The DNA for the CDR3 is TGTGCCAGCAGGGTCGACAGGGGAGCCAACGAGCAGTACTTC. It encodes CASRVDRGANEQYF.

This rearrangement joins TRBV3-1 (or the pseudogene TRBV3-2) to TRBJ2-1; maybe TRBD1 (6 bases). V lost 6 bases and J 0 bases, leaving 15 bases between the germline ends. CDR3 length equals 16 residues. Germline V gene sequence: CDR1 LGHDT, CDR2 YNNKEL (reference sequence). The CDR3: CASSPWDTNSYNEQFF. Here the CDR3 DNA reads TGTGCCAGCAGTCCCTGGGACACAAACTCCTACAATGAGCAGTTCTTC.